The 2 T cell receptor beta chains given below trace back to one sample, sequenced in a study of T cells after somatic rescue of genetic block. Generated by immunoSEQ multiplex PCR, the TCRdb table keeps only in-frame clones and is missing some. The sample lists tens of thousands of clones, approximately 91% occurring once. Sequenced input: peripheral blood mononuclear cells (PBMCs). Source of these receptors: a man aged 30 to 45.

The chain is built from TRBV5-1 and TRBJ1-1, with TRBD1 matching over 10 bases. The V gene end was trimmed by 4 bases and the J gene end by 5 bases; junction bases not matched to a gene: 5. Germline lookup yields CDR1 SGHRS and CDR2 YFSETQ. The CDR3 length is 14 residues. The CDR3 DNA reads TGCGCCAGCAGCACGCCGGGACAGGGGACTGAAGCTTTCTTT. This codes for CASSTPGQGTEAFF.

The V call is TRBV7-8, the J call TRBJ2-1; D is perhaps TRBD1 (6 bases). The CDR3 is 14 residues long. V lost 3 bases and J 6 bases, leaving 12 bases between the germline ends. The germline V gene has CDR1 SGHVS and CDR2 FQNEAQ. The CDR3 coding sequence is TGTGCCAGCAGCTTGGAACCCAGGGGCAATGAGCAGTTCTTC. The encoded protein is CASSLEPRGNEQFF.